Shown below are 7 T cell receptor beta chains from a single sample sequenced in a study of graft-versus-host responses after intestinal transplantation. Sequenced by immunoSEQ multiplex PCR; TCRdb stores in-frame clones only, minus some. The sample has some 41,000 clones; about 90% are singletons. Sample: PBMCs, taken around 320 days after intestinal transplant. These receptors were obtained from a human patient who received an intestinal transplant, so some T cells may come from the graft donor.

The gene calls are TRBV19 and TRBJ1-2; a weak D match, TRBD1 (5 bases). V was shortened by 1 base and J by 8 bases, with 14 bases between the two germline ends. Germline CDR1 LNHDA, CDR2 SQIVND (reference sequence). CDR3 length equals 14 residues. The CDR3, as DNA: TGTGCCAGTAGTATAGTTGGGGCGCGAAGGGGCTACACCTTC. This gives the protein CASSIVGARRGYTF.

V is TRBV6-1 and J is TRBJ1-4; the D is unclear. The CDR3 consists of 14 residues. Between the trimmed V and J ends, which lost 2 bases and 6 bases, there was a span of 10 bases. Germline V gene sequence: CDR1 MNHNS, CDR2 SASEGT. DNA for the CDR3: TGTGCCAGCAGTGAATCCCTGGGCCATGAAAAACTGTTTTTT. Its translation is CASSESLGHEKLFF.

CDR3 coding DNA: TGTGCCAGCAGGTCCCCGGCAGGGCCGAATGAAAAACTGTTTTTT. Amino acid sequence: CASRSPAGPNEKLFF. The chain joins TRBV6-1 to TRBJ1-4; D possibly corresponds to TRBD1 (5 bases). Germline CDR1 is MNHNS and CDR2 is SASEGT. The CDR3 loop spans 15 amino acids. V was clipped by 6 bases and J by 5 bases, with 16 bases between them.

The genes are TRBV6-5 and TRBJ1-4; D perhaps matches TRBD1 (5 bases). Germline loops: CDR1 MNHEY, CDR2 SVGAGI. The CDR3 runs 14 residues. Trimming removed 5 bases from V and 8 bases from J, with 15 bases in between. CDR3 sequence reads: CASSDGGDWEKLFF. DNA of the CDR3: TGTGCCAGCAGTGATGGAGGGGATTGGGAAAAACTGTTTTTT.

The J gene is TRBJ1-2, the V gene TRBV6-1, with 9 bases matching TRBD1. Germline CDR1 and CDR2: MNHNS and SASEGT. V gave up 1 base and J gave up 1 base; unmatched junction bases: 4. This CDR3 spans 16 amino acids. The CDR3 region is CASSEGTGEGNYGYTF. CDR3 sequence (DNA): TGTGCCAGCAGTGAAGGGACAGGGGAAGGTAACTATGGCTACACCTTC.

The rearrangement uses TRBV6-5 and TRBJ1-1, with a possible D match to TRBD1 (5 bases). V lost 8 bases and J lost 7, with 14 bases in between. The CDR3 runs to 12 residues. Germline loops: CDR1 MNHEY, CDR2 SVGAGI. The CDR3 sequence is CASGDQAGEAFF. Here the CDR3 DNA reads TGTGCCAGCGGGGACCAGGCGGGTGAAGCTTTCTTT.

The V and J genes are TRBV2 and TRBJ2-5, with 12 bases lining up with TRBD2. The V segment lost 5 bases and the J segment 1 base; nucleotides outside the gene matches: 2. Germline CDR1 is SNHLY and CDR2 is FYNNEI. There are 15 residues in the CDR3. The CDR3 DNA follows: TGTGCCAGCAGTCTAGCGGGAGGGGGCCAAGAGACCCAGTACTTC. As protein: CASSLAGGGQETQYF.